This TCR beta chain was sequenced in a study of OX40 agonist ivuxolimab in advanced cancers. Study-level points and caveats: Normalized expansion of T-cell clones was also low for some nonresponders. The average count of expanded clones was higher among CD8+ T cells than among CD4+.

The germline CDR1 and CDR2 sequences are SGHAT and FQNNGV. V lost 3 bases and J 2 bases, leaving 7 bases between the germline ends. This CDR3 has 13 residues. For this clone: What it recognizes is unknown. Other DNA sequences in this specimen translate into the identical CDR3.

TCRdb keeps only in-frame clones here, not all; method: immunoSEQ multiplex PCR. The table has around 72,000 clones, about 85% seen once; the top ten hold 5%. This TCR came from an adult with an advanced solid tumor such as melanoma, head and neck, liver or kidney cancer. The chain carries TRBV11-2 and TRBJ1-1; D is undetermined. The sequencing here drew on CD4+ or CD8+ T cells sorted from blood, taken in a trial of the OX40 agonist ivuxolimab. The CDR3 loop reads CASSFSENTEAFF. In DNA form, the CDR3 reads TGTGCCAGCAGCTTTTCCGAAAACACTGAAGCTTTCTTT.